A selection of T cell receptor beta chains follows, all from one sample in a study of cytomegalovirus exposure and HLA in healthy donors. TCRdb's copy holds only in-frame clones and misses some; the assay was immunoSEQ multiplex PCR. Altogether over 200,000 clones are present, 90% being singletons, with the ten largest covering under 0.4%. Sequences were obtained from PBMCs. The source of these receptors is a woman in her late teens or twenties in good health and CMV-seronegative. Both conserved end residues are part of each CDR3. The order of the fields is CDR3 length, D gene, clone size, V gene, J gene, CDR3 protein, CDR3 DNA. A D gene is named only where the DNA matches it firmly. Not all rows give a size; the values are once, few, many and, for expanded clones, a class.

11	TRBD1	NA	TRBV19	TRBJ2-3	CASSITGAQYF	TGTGCCAGTAGTATCACAGGGGCGCAGTATTTT
11	NA	NA	TRBV11-2	TRBJ1-1	CASSLGLKAFF	TGTGCCAGCAGCTTAGGTTTAAAAGCTTTCTTT
13	TRBD1	few	TRBV19	TRBJ1-6	CASSPTGGTPLHF	TGTGCCAGTAGCCCGACAGGGGGAACACCCCTCCACTTT
14	NA	NA	TRBV5-6	TRBJ1-4	CASSLQGTGEKLFF	TGTGCCAGCAGCTTGCAGGGGACGGGTGAAAAACTGTTTTTT
15	NA	once	TRBV7-9	TRBJ1-1	CASSLGQNMNTEAFF	TGTGCCAGCAGCTTAGGACAGAACATGAACACTGAAGCTTTCTTT
14	NA	NA	TRBV6-6	TRBJ1-6	CASTGGAGGSPLHF	TGTGCCAGCACCGGCGGGGCCGGGGGATCACCCCTCCACTTT
16	TRBD1	NA	TRBV4-3	TRBJ2-5	CASSQDTTGGQETQYF	TGCGCCAGCAGCCAGGATACTACAGGGGGTCAAGAGACCCAGTACTTC
16	NA	NA	TRBV7-8	TRBJ1-3	CASSLRTVSAGNTIYF	TGTGCCAGCAGCCTCCGGACAGTGTCGGCTGGAAACACCATATATTTT
15	TRBD2	once	TRBV6-1	TRBJ2-1	CASSVLGLVYNEQFF	TGTGCCAGCAGTGTCCTGGGACTAGTCTACAATGAGCAGTTCTTC
16	NA	NA	TRBV5-1	TRBJ1-6	CASSSPGLEGNSPLHF	TGCGCCAGCAGCTCCCCTGGACTGGAGGGGAATTCACCCCTCCACTTT
13	NA	NA	TRBV6-5	TRBJ2-3	CASSVDDGGTQYF	TGTGCCAGCAGTGTCGATGACGGCGGCACGCAGTATTTT
15	TRBD2	NA	TRBV9	TRBJ2-5	CASSVGLAGPETQYF	TGTGCCAGCAGCGTCGGACTAGCGGGGCCAGAGACCCAGTACTTC
14	NA	NA	TRBV28	TRBJ2-2	CASSLPGETGELFF	TGTGCCAGCAGTTTACCTGGGGAGACCGGGGAGCTGTTTTTT
17	TRBD2	NA	TRBV7-9	TRBJ2-2	CATEGLAGNANTGELFF	TGTGCCACCGAGGGACTAGCGGGCAACGCGAACACCGGGGAGCTGTTTTTT
13	TRBD1	NA	TRBV6-6	TRBJ1-2	CASSAGGGYGYTF	TGTGCCAGCAGTGCAGGGGGAGGATATGGCTACACCTTC
15	NA	NA	TRBV7-6	TRBJ2-5	CASTVISRAQETQYF	TGTGCCAGCACCGTTATTTCGCGGGCGCAAGAGACCCAGTACTTC
12	TRBD2	NA	TRBV6-1	TRBJ2-3	CAVGGGADTQYF	TGTGCAGTCGGTGGGGGGGCAGATACGCAGTATTTT
15	NA	NA	TRBV27	TRBJ2-3	CASRPTALGTDTQYF	TGTGCCAGCAGGCCTACTGCACTGGGCACAGATACGCAGTATTTT
15	NA	NA	TRBV29-1	TRBJ2-1	CSVEAATASHNEQFF	TGCAGCGTTGAAGCAGCGACGGCCTCCCACAATGAGCAGTTCTTC
15	TRBD1	NA	TRBV6-5	TRBJ2-7	CASRFSPTGAYEQYF	TGTGCCAGCAGATTCTCCCCGACAGGGGCCTACGAGCAGTACTTC
13	NA	NA	TRBV14	TRBJ1-5	CASSQGSNQPQHF	TGTGCCAGCAGCCAGGGCTCCAATCAGCCCCAGCATTTT
17	NA	NA	TRBV10-3	TRBJ1-6	CAISESDSRVDNSPLHF	TGTGCCATCAGTGAGTCGGACAGCCGGGTTGATAATTCACCCCTCCACTTT
15	NA	NA	TRBV5-6	TRBJ2-4	CASSLLRLAKNIQYF	TGTGCCAGCAGCTTACTAAGACTAGCCAAAAACATTCAGTACTTC
17	TRBD2	once	TRBV29-1	TRBJ2-1	CSVVGERGVPPWNEQFF	TGCAGCGTTGTTGGCGAGCGGGGGGTCCCCCCCTGGAATGAGCAGTTCTTC
13	TRBD1	NA	TRBV18	TRBJ1-5	CASSRDRDQPQHF	TGTGCCAGCTCGCGGGACAGGGATCAGCCCCAGCATTTT
14	TRBD1	NA	TRBV6-5	TRBJ2-1	CASSPGQGFYEQFF	TGTGCCAGCAGTCCCGGACAGGGATTTTATGAGCAGTTCTTC
11	TRBD1	NA	TRBV5-4	TRBJ1-1	CASSFGQGAFF	TGTGCCAGCAGCTTCGGACAGGGGGCTTTCTTT
13	NA	NA	TRBV7-6	TRBJ1-6	CASGQGNNSPLHF	TGTGCCAGCGGGCAGGGAAATAATTCACCCCTCCACTTT
18	TRBD1	NA	TRBV28	TRBJ1-1	CASSPSALTGGEGTEAFF	TGTGCCAGCAGCCCCAGCGCCCTGACAGGGGGCGAGGGCACTGAAGCTTTCTTT
17	TRBD1	NA	TRBV14	TRBJ2-2	CASSQPTGGVNTGELFF	TGTGCCAGCAGCCAACCAACAGGGGGCGTGAACACCGGGGAGCTGTTTTTT
19	TRBD1	NA	TRBV5-8	TRBJ2-5	CASSLAANWDRGWGETQYF	TGTGCCAGCAGCTTGGCCGCCAATTGGGACAGGGGCTGGGGGGAGACCCAGTACTTC
14	NA	NA	TRBV10-1	TRBJ1-1	CASSPGYLNTEAFF	TGCGCCAGCAGTCCGGGATATTTGAACACTGAAGCTTTCTTT
13	NA	NA	TRBV7-8	TRBJ1-5	CASSLEANQPQHF	TGTGCCAGCAGCTTAGAAGCCAATCAGCCCCAGCATTTT
17	TRBD1	NA	TRBV9	TRBJ2-2	CANPTTPGQGADGELFF	TGTGCCAACCCCACTACCCCGGGACAGGGGGCGGACGGGGAGCTGTTTTTT
15	NA	NA	TRBV7-2	TRBJ2-1	CASSLAPSSYNEQFF	TGTGCCAGCAGCTTAGCTCCGAGCTCCTACAATGAGCAGTTCTTC
14	NA	NA	TRBV19	TRBJ2-7	CASSPSWQNYEQYF	TGTGCCAGTAGCCCCTCTTGGCAGAACTACGAGCAGTACTTC
15	NA	NA	TRBV4-3	TRBJ2-3	CASSQDGPSTDTQYF	TGCGCCAGCAGCCAAGATGGGCCAAGCACAGATACGCAGTATTTT
14	TRBD1	NA	TRBV6-6	TRBJ1-6	CASSDRDRGSPLHF	TGTGCCAGCAGCGACCGAGACAGGGGTTCACCCCTCCACTTT
14	TRBD1	NA	TRBV4-1	TRBJ1-4	CASSQDPGGEKLFF	TGCGCCAGCAGCCAAGATCCAGGGGGCGAAAAACTGTTTTTT
14	NA	NA	TRBV28	TRBJ2-2	CASSLGGITGELFF	TGTGCCAGCAGTTTAGGCGGAATCACCGGGGAGCTGTTTTTT
17	NA	NA	TRBV4-1	TRBJ2-1	CASSQVGSGRVHNEQFF	TGCGCCAGCAGCCAAGTAGGGAGCGGAAGGGTTCACAATGAGCAGTTCTTC
14	TRBD1	NA	TRBV10-1	TRBJ1-5	CASSEGTVNQPQHF	TGCGCCAGCAGTGAGGGGACAGTAAATCAGCCCCAGCATTTT
14	NA	NA	TRBV5-1	TRBJ2-5	CASSLAGIKETQYF	TGCGCCAGCAGCTTGGCAGGGATTAAAGAGACCCAGTACTTC
14	NA	NA	TRBV27	TRBJ1-1	CASSLSVGQGEAFF	TGTGCCAGCAGTTTATCGGTCGGGCAGGGCGAAGCTTTCTTT
13	TRBD1	NA	TRBV7-3	TRBJ2-7	CASSQTGGDEQYF	TGTGCCAGCAGCCAGACAGGGGGCGACGAGCAGTACTTC
15	NA	NA	TRBV19	TRBJ2-7	CASSLRLTASYEQYF	TGTGCCAGTAGTTTGAGATTGACAGCTTCCTACGAGCAGTACTTC
16	NA	NA	TRBV10-3	TRBJ2-5	CAISESSEGVGETQYF	TGTGCCATCAGTGAGTCGAGCGAAGGGGTGGGGGAGACCCAGTACTTC
15	NA	NA	TRBV2	TRBJ1-5	CASRAGSQGYQPQHF	TGTGCCAGCAGAGCCGGCTCTCAGGGGTATCAGCCCCAGCATTTT
13	NA	NA	TRBV4-1	TRBJ1-1	CASSQSGYTEAFF	TGCGCCAGCAGCCAGTCAGGGTATACTGAAGCTTTCTTT
13	NA	NA	TRBV25-1	TRBJ1-4	CASRPVGGEKLFF	TGTGCCAGCAGGCCGGTGGGGGGTGAAAAACTGTTTTTT
15	TRBD1	NA	TRBV11-1	TRBJ1-2	CASSSGQGAFYGYTF	TGTGCCAGCAGCTCGGGACAGGGGGCTTTCTATGGCTACACCTTC
15	NA	NA	TRBV18	TRBJ1-1	CASSPYTTGGTEAFF	TGTGCCAGCTCACCTTACACCACAGGAGGGACTGAAGCTTTCTTT
17	TRBD2	NA	TRBV5-4	TRBJ2-5	CASSWGPGLAGGETQYF	TGTGCCAGCAGCTGGGGGCCGGGACTAGCGGGGGGAGAGACCCAGTACTTC
15	TRBD1	NA	TRBV5-1	TRBJ2-1	CASSYPGQGRNEQFF	TGCGCCAGCAGCTACCCGGGACAGGGAAGGAATGAGCAGTTCTTC
14	NA	NA	TRBV7-9	TRBJ2-3	CASSPQSSTDTQYF	TGTGCCAGCAGCCCCCAGTCAAGCACAGATACGCAGTATTTT
15	TRBD2	NA	TRBV9	TRBJ2-3	CASSATSVGTDTQYF	TGTGCCAGCAGCGCGACTAGCGTCGGCACAGATACGCAGTATTTT
15	NA	NA	TRBV4-1	TRBJ2-1	CASSQAAHGSNEQFF	TGCGCCAGCAGCCAAGCAGCCCACGGGAGCAATGAGCAGTTCTTC
16	NA	NA	TRBV4-1	TRBJ1-2	CASSQIEGSRNYGYTF	TGCGCCAGCAGCCAAATCGAAGGTTCTAGGAACTATGGCTACACCTTC
12	NA	NA	TRBV10-3	TRBJ2-3	CAISEDRDTQYF	TGTGCCATCAGTGAAGATCGGGATACGCAGTATTTT
16	NA	NA	TRBV28	TRBJ1-5	CASSLDSPYSNQPQHF	TGTGCCAGCAGTTTGGACAGCCCATATAGCAATCAGCCCCAGCATTTT